The clone carrying this T cell receptor beta chain has a handful of counts. This CDR3 contains 15 residues. Germline V gene lookup returns CDR1 SGHNT and CDR2 YYREEE (reference sequence). Trimming at V came to 4 bases and at J to 0 bases, leaving 4 bases not matched to a gene. The record originates from a study of blood T cell repertoires in COVID-19. Study context: Acute and convalescent COVID-19 specimens originated in the United States, Italy and Spain. In each case, the material was cDNA or gDNA derived from T cells, B-cell-depleted T cells, or PBMCs.

In the original analysis: Reference gene primer amplification yielded estimated nucleated cell counts. TCRdb's table, derived via immunoSEQ multiplex PCR, lists solely in-frame clones and lacks some. Clone size and the V and J calls come from that table; the DNA yielded D and trimming. There are 110,000 to 150,000 clones in the sample; around 80% occur only once, and 3% to 4.5% lies in the top ten. The V call is TRBV5-4, the J call TRBJ1-3; 7 bases match TRBD1. Sequenced sample: peripheral blood. This receptor was obtained from a man in his fifties or sixties with acute or convalescent COVID-19. CDR3 loop: CASSAGQPSGNTIYF. The CDR3 DNA is TGTGCCAGCAGCGCGGGACAGCCCTCTGGAAACACCATATATTTT.